Shown below are 4 T cell receptor beta chains from a single sample sequenced in a study of blood T cells in healthy people across ages. Through a sample-barcoded 5' primer and a J-beta primer mix, a second PCR was run for 7 to 11 cycles. TCRdb independently ran MiXCR on the 5' RACE reads; one entry per CDR3 protein. The repertoire holds more than 1.4 million distinct CDR3 sequences, with 35% to 45% as singletons. The material sequenced was blood. These receptor sequences come from a woman between 18 and 29 years old in good health.

The chain combines TRBV28 with TRBJ1-6; the D is unclear. Germline V CDR1 and CDR2: MDHEN, SYDVKM. Trimming cost V 1 base and J 5 bases, with 15 bases left between them. This CDR3 is built from 17 residues. The CDR3 DNA follows: TGTGCCAGCAGTTTATTGTGCACCGAGGATAATAATTCACCCCTCCACTTT. Its protein is CASSLLCTEDNNSPLHF.

The chain employs TRBV5-1 and TRBJ2-1; 8 nucleotides align to TRBD2. V gave up 4 bases and J gave up 10 bases; unmatched junction bases: 7. The CDR3 extends over 13 amino acids. Germline-derived CDR1 and CDR2 are SGHRS and YFSETQ. CDR3 sequence reads: CASSEGLAREQFF. The CDR3 bases are TGCGCCAGCAGCGAAGGACTAGCCCGGGAGCAGTTCTTC.

This clonotype was observed a single time. Since a much larger clone is just one base distant, this may be a read error. The rearrangement uses TRBV4-1 and TRBJ1-6; D uncertain. Germline V gene sequence: CDR1 MGHRA, CDR2 YSYEKL. The CDR3 is 15 amino acids. CDR3 protein: CASSQDRHGNSPPHF. The CDR3 DNA is TGCGCCAGCAGCCAAGACAGGCATGGTAATTCACCCCCCCACTTT.

The chain carries TRBV7-2 and TRBJ2-3, with D tentatively TRBD1 or TRBD2 (5 bases each). V was pared by 1 base and J by 9 bases, with 20 bases between. Looked up from germline, CDR1 is SGHTA and CDR2 is FQGNSA. CDR3 size: 16 residues. In nucleotides, the CDR3 is TGTGCCAGCAGCTTAGAGATGGGACCAGCCCTTCGGACGCAGTATTTT. Its protein is CASSLEMGPALRTQYF. Variable domain in full (rest from reference TRBV7-2 and TRBJ2-3): GAGVSQSPSNKVTEKGKDVELRCDPISGHTALYWYRQSLGQGLEFLIYFQGNSAPDKSGLPSDRFSAERTGGSVSTLTIQRTQQEDSAVYLCASSLEMGPALRTQYFGPGTRLTVL.